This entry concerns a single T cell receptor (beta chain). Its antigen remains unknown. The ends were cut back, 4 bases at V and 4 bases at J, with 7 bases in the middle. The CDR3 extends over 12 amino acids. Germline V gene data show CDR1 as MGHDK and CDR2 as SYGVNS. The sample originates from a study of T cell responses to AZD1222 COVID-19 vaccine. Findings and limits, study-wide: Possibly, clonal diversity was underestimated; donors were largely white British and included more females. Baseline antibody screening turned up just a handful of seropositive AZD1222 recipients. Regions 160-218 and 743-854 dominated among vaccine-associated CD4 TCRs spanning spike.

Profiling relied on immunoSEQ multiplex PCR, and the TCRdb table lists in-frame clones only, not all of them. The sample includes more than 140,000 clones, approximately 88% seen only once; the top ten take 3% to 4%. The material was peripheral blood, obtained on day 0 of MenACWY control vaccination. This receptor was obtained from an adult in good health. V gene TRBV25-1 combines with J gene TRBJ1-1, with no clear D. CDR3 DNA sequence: TGTGCCAGCAGTGTAGGTCCCACTGAAGCTTTCTTT. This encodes CASSVGPTEAFF.